These 20 T cell receptor beta chains originate from one sample sequenced in a study of T cells in Graves' hyperthyroidism and ophthalmopathy. Authors of the study amplified TCR beta CDR3 regions from RNA transcripts. The HTBI primer set was used in a first-round RT-PCR of the TCR CDR3. TCRdb ran MiXCR on the multiplex PCR reads and lists one entry per CDR3 protein. The sample has about 280,000 distinct CDR3 sequences; 25% to 30% are singletons. Sequenced input: blood. All receptors come from a man aged 35 to 55 with Graves' hyperthyroidism that later progressed to Graves' ophthalmopathy.

This clonotype was seen at least ten times. The chain recombines TRBV2 with TRBJ1-6, with 7 bases identical to TRBD1. Germline-derived CDR1 and CDR2 are SNHLY and FYNNEI. Trimming at V came to 0 bases and at J to 8 bases, leaving 7 bases not matched to a gene. The CDR3 consists of 16 residues. The CDR3 spells CASSEAIDRVDSPLHF. CDR3 nucleotides: TGTGCCAGCAGTGAAGCGATTGACAGGGTTGATTCACCCCTCCACTTT.

Turning to this clonotype: Being one base from a much bigger clone, this may be a read error. This chain links TRBV12-3 or TRBV12-4 with TRBJ2-6; a possible D gene is TRBD1 (5 bases). This CDR3 comprises 19 residues. Written as DNA, the CDR3 is TGTGTCAGCAGTTCCCCCCCCAGGGATGTGTTTTCTGGGGCCAACGTCCTGACTTTC. The encoded protein is CVSSSPPRDVFSGANVLTF.

The chain combines TRBV6-4 with TRBJ1-1, with D possibly matching TRBD1 (5 bases). This CDR3 spans 14 amino acids. With 5 bases removed from V and 1 base from J, the gap between germline ends came to 11 bases. Germline CDR1 is MRHNA and CDR2 is SNTAGT. The CDR3 coding sequence is TGTGCCAGCAGTCCAGGGATTCGGAACACTGAAGCTTTCTTT. This gives the protein CASSPGIRNTEAFF.

This clonotype was picked up many times. This chain links TRBV4-1 with TRBJ1-3; the D gene is possibly TRBD1 (6 bases). The CDR3 length is 16 residues. Germline CDR1 reads MGHRA; CDR2 reads YSYEKL. The V gene lost 0 bases and the J gene lost 2 bases, with 11 bases spanning the gap. The CDR3 sequence: CASSQDLYRAGNTIYF. The CDR3 DNA reads TGCGCCAGCAGCCAAGATCTTTACAGGGCTGGAAACACCATATATTTT.

This chain connects TRBV6-2 or TRBV6-3 to TRBJ1-6; possible D gene TRBD1, 5 bases. Germline V CDR1 and CDR2: MNHEY, SVGEGT. The CDR3 is 14 residues long. V gave up 7 bases and J gave up 9 bases, with 16 bases separating them. The CDR3 spells CASTLTGFSSPLHF. Written as DNA, the CDR3 is TGTGCCAGCACCCTAACAGGTTTCAGTTCACCCCTCCACTTT.

This clonotype was seen repeatedly, ten times or more. This chain joins TRBV5-1 and TRBJ1-1; D is undetermined. From germline, CDR1 is SGHRS and CDR2 YFSETQ. Deletions cut 0 bases from V and 1 base from J, with 7 bases between. The CDR3 runs to 14 residues. CDR3 coding DNA: TGCGCCAGCAGCTTGGGTCACACGAACACTGAAGCTTTCTTT. It specifies CASSLGHTNTEAFF.

Many counts were recorded for this clonotype. This chain links TRBV11-2 with TRBJ2-7; a weak D match, TRBD1 (6 bases). The length of the CDR3 is 15 residues. Germline V gives CDR1 SGHAT, CDR2 FQNNGV. Trimming took 4 bases from V and 2 from J, leaving 15 bases between them. The CDR3, as DNA: TGTGCCAGCAGCTCGGAACTGGGGGCAGCCTACGAGCAGTACTTC. Amino acid sequence: CASSSELGAAYEQYF.

The chain is built from TRBV27 and TRBJ1-1; D remains unclear. Germline V CDR1 and CDR2: MNHEY, SMNVEV (reference sequence). Trimming cost V 5 bases and J 0 bases, with 10 bases left between them. The CDR3 runs to 14 residues. The CDR3 sequence: CASSTFQLNTEAFF. CDR3 bases: TGTGCCAGCAGTACGTTTCAGCTGAACACTGAAGCTTTCTTT.

This clonotype was counted at least ten times. The chain couples TRBV20-1 to TRBJ2-5, with 7 nucleotides matching TRBD2. V gave up 5 bases and J gave up 3 bases; unmatched junction bases: 3. Per germline, CDR1 DFQATT and CDR2 SNEGSKA (reference sequence). The CDR3 is made up of 12 amino acids. The CDR3 is CSAGGGKETQYF. The DNA for the CDR3 is TGCAGTGCTGGGGGAGGGAAAGAGACCCAGTACTTC.

This clonotype was seen repeatedly, ten times or more. The V call is TRBV4-1, the J call TRBJ2-5; 10 positions match TRBD2. Germline CDR1 is MGHRA and CDR2 is YSYEKL. V lost 1 base and J lost 2; bases outside the gene matches: 7. The CDR3 length is 17 residues. CDR3 residues: CASSQGRTSGGQETQYF. The CDR3 nucleotides read TGCGCCAGCAGCCAAGGAAGGACTAGCGGAGGTCAAGAGACCCAGTACTTC.

The V gene is TRBV20-1, the J gene TRBJ2-5; 10 positions agree with TRBD1. The CDR3 runs 14 residues. V lost 6 bases and J lost 5; bases outside the gene matches: 9. CDR1 DFQATT and CDR2 SNEGSKA come from the germline V gene (reference sequence). The CDR3 loop reads CSADPGTGDETQYF. The CDR3 DNA reads as TGCAGTGCAGACCCCGGGACAGGGGACGAGACCCAGTACTTC.

This clonotype was detected many times. The chain is built from TRBV27 and TRBJ1-6; the D is unclear. This CDR3 is built from 16 residues. Germline CDR1 and CDR2: MNHEY and SMNVEV (reference sequence). Trimming stripped 3 bases from V and 0 bases from J, with 9 bases between. CDR3 DNA sequence: TGTGCCAGCAGTTTTGAGTCCGCCTCCTATAATTCACCCCTCCACTTT. Encoded protein: CASSFESASYNSPLHF.

This clonotype was seen ten or more times. V usage is TRBV19 and J usage is TRBJ1-2; D unresolved. The CDR3 sequence is 13 residues long. V lost 2 bases and J 13 bases, leaving 17 bases between the germline ends. Germline assignment: CDR1 LNHDA and CDR2 SQIVND (reference sequence). CDR3 in DNA: TGTGCCAGTAGTATAAGAAGTGCTCAGCCGTTCACCTTC. This sequence encodes CASSIRSAQPFTF. Supplemented by reference TRBV19 and TRBJ1-2, the full variable domain reads DGGITQSPKYLFRKEGQNVTLSCEQNLNHDAMYWYRQDPGQGLRLIYYSQIVNDFQKGDIAEGYSVSREKKESFPLTVTSAQKNPTAFYLCASSIRSAQPFTFGSGTRLTVV.

This clonotype was seen ten or more times. The chain carries TRBV28 and TRBJ2-7; D gene uncertain. CDR3 length: 13 residues. The V gene's germline CDR1 is MDHEN and CDR2 SYDVKM. V lost 5 bases to trimming and J lost 3 bases, with 11 bases between them. The CDR3 nucleotides are TGTGCCAGCAGTATAGGAAGGGACTACGAGCAGTACTTC. This translates into CASSIGRDYEQYF.

This clonotype was counted ten times or more. A read error may produce the germline difference seen at one junction end. The chain couples TRBV29-1 to TRBJ2-5, with 14 positions matching TRBD2. Germline-derived CDR1 and CDR2 are SQVTM and ANQGSEA. The CDR3 loop spans 12 amino acids. The CDR3 DNA is TGCAGCGTTAGGACTAGCGGGAGGTCCCAGTATTTC. Translated: CSVRTSGRSQYF.

This clonotype has ten or more counts. V gene TRBV20-1 combines with J gene TRBJ1-1; D gene uncertain. Germline-derived CDR1 and CDR2 are DFQATT and SNEGSKA (reference sequence). The V end was cut by 0 bases, the J end by 0 bases, with 14 bases between. The CDR3 covers 16 residues. The CDR3 DNA reads as TGCAGTGCTAGAGATGGTAGTCGGGCCATGAACACTGAAGCTTTCTTT. Protein: CSARDGSRAMNTEAFF.

At least ten counts were recorded for this clonotype. The chain uses TRBV7-8 and TRBJ1-5; 10 bases align to TRBD1. This CDR3 contains 13 residues. CDR1 and CDR2 (germline): SGHVS, FQNEAQ. V trimming: 8 bases; J trimming: 6 bases; junction bases outside the gene matches: 4. CDR3 sequence: CASGDRGGQPQHF. CDR3 bases: TGTGCCAGCGGGGACAGGGGCGGTCAGCCCCAGCATTTT.

This clonotype came up a few times. This chain joins TRBV12-3 or TRBV12-4 and TRBJ2-5; TRBD2 agrees at 10 bases. The CDR3 has 15 amino acids. V trimming: 5 bases; J trimming: 5 bases; junction bases outside the gene matches: 8. The CDR3 reads CASSPLAGDVETQYF. The CDR3 DNA reads as TGTGCCAGCAGTCCCCTAGCGGGAGATGTCGAGACCCAGTACTTC.

There are many counts of this clonotype. The chain has TRBV19 and TRBJ1-5, with D perhaps TRBD1 (6 bases). CDR1 is LNHDA, CDR2 SQIVND, per germline (reference sequence). Trimming took off 4 bases at V and 6 bases at J, with 16 bases between the two ends. This CDR3 spans 15 amino acids. The CDR3 here is CASSRASGGSQPQHF. Here the CDR3 DNA reads TGTGCCAGTAGTAGGGCCTCGGGGGGCAGTCAGCCCCAGCATTTT.

At least ten counts were recorded for this clonotype. The V call is TRBV11-2, the J call TRBJ1-5; 7 nucleotides match TRBD1. Germline CDR1 is SGHAT and CDR2 is FQNNGV. The CDR3 length is 16 residues. Trimming took 6 bases from V and 0 from J; bases not matched to a gene: 8. CDR3 DNA sequence: TGTGCCAGCAGTACTCCGGGACAGTATAGCAATCAGCCCCAGCATTTT. Translation gives CASSTPGQYSNQPQHF.